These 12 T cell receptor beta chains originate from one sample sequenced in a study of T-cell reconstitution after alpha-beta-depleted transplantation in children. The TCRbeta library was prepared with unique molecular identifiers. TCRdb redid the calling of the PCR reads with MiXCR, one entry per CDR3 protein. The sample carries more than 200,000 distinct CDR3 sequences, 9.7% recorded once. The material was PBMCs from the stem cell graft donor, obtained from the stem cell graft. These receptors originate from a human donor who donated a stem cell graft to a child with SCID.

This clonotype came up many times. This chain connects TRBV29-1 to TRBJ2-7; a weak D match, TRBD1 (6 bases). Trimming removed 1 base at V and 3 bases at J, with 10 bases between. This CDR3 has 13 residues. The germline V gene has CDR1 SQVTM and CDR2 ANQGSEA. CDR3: CSVEGQANYEQYF. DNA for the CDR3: TGCAGCGTTGAAGGACAGGCCAACTACGAGCAGTACTTC.

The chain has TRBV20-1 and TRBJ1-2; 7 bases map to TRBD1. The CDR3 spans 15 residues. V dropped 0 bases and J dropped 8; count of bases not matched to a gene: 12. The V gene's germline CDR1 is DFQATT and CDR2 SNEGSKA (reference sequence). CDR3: CSARESNDRARGYTF. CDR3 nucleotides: TGCAGTGCTAGAGAATCTAATGACAGGGCACGAGGCTACACCTTC.

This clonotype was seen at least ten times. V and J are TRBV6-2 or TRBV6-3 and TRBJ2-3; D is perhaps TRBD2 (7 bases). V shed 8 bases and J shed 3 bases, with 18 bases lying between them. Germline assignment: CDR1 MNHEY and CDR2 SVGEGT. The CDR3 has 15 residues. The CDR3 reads CASLSRGAGTDTQYF. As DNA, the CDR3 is TGTGCCAGCCTAAGTCGGGGGGCCGGGACAGATACGCAGTATTTT.

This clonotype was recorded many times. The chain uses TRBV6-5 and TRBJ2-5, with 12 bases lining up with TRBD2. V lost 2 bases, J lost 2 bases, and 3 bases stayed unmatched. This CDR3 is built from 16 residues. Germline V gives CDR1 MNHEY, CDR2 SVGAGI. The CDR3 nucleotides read TGTGCCAGCAGTTACCAACTAGCGGGGGGACAAGAGACCCAGTACTTC. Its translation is CASSYQLAGGQETQYF.

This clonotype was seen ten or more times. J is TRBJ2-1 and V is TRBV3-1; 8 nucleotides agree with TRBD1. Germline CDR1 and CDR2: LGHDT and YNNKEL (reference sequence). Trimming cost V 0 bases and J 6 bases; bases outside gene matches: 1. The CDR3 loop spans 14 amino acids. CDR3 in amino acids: CASSQEDRVNEQFF. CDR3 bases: TGTGCCAGCAGCCAAGAGGACAGGGTCAATGAGCAGTTCTTC.

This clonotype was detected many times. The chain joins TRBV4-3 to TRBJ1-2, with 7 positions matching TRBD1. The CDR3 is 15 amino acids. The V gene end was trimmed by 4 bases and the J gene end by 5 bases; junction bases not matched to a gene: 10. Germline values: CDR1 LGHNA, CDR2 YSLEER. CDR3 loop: CASSLQGGAGYGYTF. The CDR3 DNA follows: TGCGCCAGCAGCCTCCAAGGGGGCGCAGGGTATGGCTACACCTTC.

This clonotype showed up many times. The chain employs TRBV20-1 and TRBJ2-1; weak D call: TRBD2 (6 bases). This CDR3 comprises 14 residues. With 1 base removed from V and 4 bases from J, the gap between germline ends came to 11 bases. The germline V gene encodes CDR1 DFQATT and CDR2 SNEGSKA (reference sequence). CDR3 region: CSARVLADYNEQFF. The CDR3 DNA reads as TGCAGTGCTAGAGTTTTAGCGGATTACAATGAGCAGTTCTTC.

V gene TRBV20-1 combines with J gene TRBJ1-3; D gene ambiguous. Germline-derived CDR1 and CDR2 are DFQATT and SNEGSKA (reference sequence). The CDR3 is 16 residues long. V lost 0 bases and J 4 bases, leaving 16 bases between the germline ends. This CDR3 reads CSARDRAGVKGNTIYF. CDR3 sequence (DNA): TGCAGTGCTAGAGATCGGGCAGGCGTTAAAGGAAACACCATATATTTT.

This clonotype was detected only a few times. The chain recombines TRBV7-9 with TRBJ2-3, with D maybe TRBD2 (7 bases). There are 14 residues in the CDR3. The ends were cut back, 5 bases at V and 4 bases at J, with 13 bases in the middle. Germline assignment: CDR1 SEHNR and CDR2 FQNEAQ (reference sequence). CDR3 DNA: TGTGCCAGCAGCCAAAGGGGGGGCCCAGATACGCAGTATTTT. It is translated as CASSQRGGPDTQYF.

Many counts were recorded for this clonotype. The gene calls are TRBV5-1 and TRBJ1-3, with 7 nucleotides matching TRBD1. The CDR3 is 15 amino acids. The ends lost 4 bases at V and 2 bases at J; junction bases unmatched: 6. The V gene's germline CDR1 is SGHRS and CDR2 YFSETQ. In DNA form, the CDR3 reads TGCGCCAGCAGCAAAGAAGGACAGGCTGGAAACACCATATATTTT. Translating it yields CASSKEGQAGNTIYF. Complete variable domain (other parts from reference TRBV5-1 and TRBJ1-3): KAGVTQTPRYLIKTRGQQVTLSCSPISGHRSVSWYQQTPGQGLQFLFEYFSETQRNKGNFPGRFSGRQFSNSRSEMNVSTLELGDSALYLCASSKEGQAGNTIYFGEGSWLTVV.

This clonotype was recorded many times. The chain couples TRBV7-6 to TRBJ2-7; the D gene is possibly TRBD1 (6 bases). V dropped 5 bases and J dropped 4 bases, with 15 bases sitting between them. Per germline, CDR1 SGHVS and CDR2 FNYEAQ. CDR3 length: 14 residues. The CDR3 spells CASSQQDRPYEQYF. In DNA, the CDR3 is TGTGCCAGCAGCCAGCAGGACAGACCTTACGAGCAGTACTTC.

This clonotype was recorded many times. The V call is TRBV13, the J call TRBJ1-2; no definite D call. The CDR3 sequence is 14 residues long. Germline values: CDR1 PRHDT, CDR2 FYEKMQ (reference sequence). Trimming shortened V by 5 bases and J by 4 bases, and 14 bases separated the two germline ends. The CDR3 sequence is CASSLARAIYGYTF. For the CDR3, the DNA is TGTGCCAGCAGCCTTGCCCGGGCGATCTATGGCTACACCTTC.